These 18 T cell receptor beta chains were all obtained from the same sample, sequenced in a study of cytomegalovirus exposure and HLA in healthy donors. PCR involved 60 Vbeta and 13 Jbeta primers. The protocol was immunoSEQ multiplex PCR, while the TCRdb copy is restricted to in-frame clones and leaves out a portion. The top ten clones hold 2.8% of a sample with about 110,000 clones, 70% to 80% of them seen once. Sequenced: PBMCs. All receptors come from a female donor in good health and CMV-seronegative.

J is TRBJ2-7 and V is TRBV18; D not resolved. Trimming pared 5 bases from V and 2 bases from J, leaving 10 bases between. The CDR3 totals 13 residues. Per germline, CDR1 KGHSH and CDR2 LQKENI. CDR3 residues: CASSRNTAYEQYF. CDR3 sequence (DNA): TGTGCCAGCTCAAGAAACACAGCCTACGAGCAGTACTTC.

The chain employs TRBV2 and TRBJ2-7; TRBD1 matches 12 bases. Germline CDR1 SNHLY, CDR2 FYNNEI. CDR3 size: 14 residues. The V and J ends lost 6 bases and 7 bases, in that order; junction bases with no gene match: 7. DNA for the CDR3: TGTGCCAGCAGGGGGGACAGGGGGCCACGGGAGCAGTACTTC. Protein: CASRGDRGPREQYF.

V and J are TRBV5-5 and TRBJ1-2, with 8 nucleotides matching TRBD1. CDR3 size: 13 residues. Germline CDR1 SGHKS, CDR2 YYEKEE (reference sequence). The V gene end was trimmed by 4 bases and the J gene end by 3 bases; junction bases not matched to a gene: 2. This chain's CDR3 is CASSPGQDYGYTF. CDR3 coding DNA: TGTGCCAGCAGCCCGGGACAGGACTATGGCTACACCTTC.

The chain has TRBV11-2 and TRBJ1-6; the match to TRBD1 covers 10 bases. The CDR3 runs 16 residues. Losses at the gene ends were 1 base for V and 8 bases for J; bases not matched to a gene: 5. CDR1 SGHAT and CDR2 FQNNGV come from the germline V gene. The CDR3 nucleotides are TGTGCCAGCAGCTTAGTTGGACAGGGGGTGCATTCACCCCTCCACTTT. This codes for CASSLVGQGVHSPLHF.

The chain employs TRBV4-3 and TRBJ2-7; D remains unclear. Germline V gene lookup returns CDR1 LGHNA and CDR2 YSLEER. This CDR3 is 15 amino acids long. Trimming took 4 bases from V and 0 from J, leaving 13 bases between them. CDR3 in amino acids: CASSRQASSSYEQYF. The CDR3 bases are TGCGCCAGCAGCCGTCAAGCGTCAAGCTCCTACGAGCAGTACTTC.

The chain recombines TRBV19 with TRBJ2-5, with TRBD2 identical over 10 bases. Germline CDR1 reads LNHDA; CDR2 reads SQIVND (reference sequence). The CDR3 is 17 residues long. The trim removed 3 bases at V and 3 bases at J, leaving 10 bases unmatched. CDR3: CASSIRPGTSVKETQYF. The CDR3 DNA reads TGTGCCAGTAGTATTCGCCCCGGGACTAGCGTTAAAGAGACCCAGTACTTC.

This chain links TRBV5-1 with TRBJ2-1; the match to TRBD2 covers 15 bases. With V trimmed by 0 bases and J by 9 bases, 4 bases remained unmatched. CDR1 is SGHRS, CDR2 YFSETQ, per germline. CDR3 length: 16 amino acids. The CDR3, as DNA: TGCGCCAGCAGCTTGGAAGGGACTAGCGGGAGGTTTGAGCAGTTCTTC. Protein sequence: CASSLEGTSGRFEQFF.

This clone was seen a handful of times. As DNA, the CDR3 is TGTGCCAGCAGCTTGAGGGGTGAGTCTGTTTACGAGCAGTACTTC. Amino acid sequence: CASSLRGESVYEQYF. The J gene is TRBJ2-7, the V gene TRBV5-5; weak D call: TRBD1 (5 bases). Germline CDR1 is SGHKS and CDR2 is YYEKEE (reference sequence). Between the trimmed V and J ends, which lost 1 base and 4 bases, there was a span of 15 bases. The CDR3 runs to 15 residues.

The J gene is TRBJ1-6, the V gene TRBV28; D is ambiguous. V lost 1 base and J lost 9, with 10 bases in between. This CDR3 comprises 14 residues. Looked up from germline, CDR1 is MDHEN and CDR2 is SYDVKM. The CDR3 coding sequence is TGTGCCAGCAGTTTATTGGCTCGGGGTTCACCCCTCCACTTT. It encodes CASSLLARGSPLHF.

The DNA for the CDR3 is TGTGCCAGTAGGAAGCGGGGCGCTTCCACAGATACGCAGTATTTT. Translation gives CASRKRGASTDTQYF. V and J are TRBV19 and TRBJ2-3; 7 bases map to TRBD2. From germline, CDR1 is LNHDA and CDR2 SQIVND (reference sequence). This CDR3 region has 15 residues. J was trimmed by 2 bases and V by 6 bases; bases with no gene match: 8.

The chain is built from TRBV7-8 and TRBJ2-1; 11 bases match TRBD2. This CDR3 has 16 amino acids. Trimming at V came to 1 base and at J to 6 bases, leaving 5 bases not matched to a gene. The germline gives CDR1 SGHVS, CDR2 FQNEAQ. The CDR3: CASSLENLAGGNEQFF. DNA for the CDR3: TGTGCCAGCAGCTTAGAAAACCTAGCGGGAGGCAATGAGCAGTTCTTC.

This clone turned up a few times. V usage is TRBV4-1 and J usage is TRBJ2-5; a weak D match, TRBD2 (5 bases). The V gene's germline CDR1 is MGHRA and CDR2 YSYEKL. The CDR3 consists of 13 residues. V lost 4 bases, J lost 2 bases, and 8 bases lay in between. CDR3 nucleotide sequence: TGCGCCAGCAGCCGGACTGCTCAAGAGACCCAGTACTTC. Translation: CASSRTAQETQYF.

The rearrangement links TRBV9 to TRBJ2-3, with TRBD1 matching over 11 bases. Germline CDR1 is SGDLS and CDR2 is YYNGEE. This CDR3 contains 17 residues. Germline trimming cut 0 bases from V and 0 bases from J; bases unmatched to any gene: 3. Written as DNA, the CDR3 is TGTGCCAGCAGCGTAGGGACAGGGGGCCCTAGCACAGATACGCAGTATTTT. As protein: CASSVGTGGPSTDTQYF.

This sequence joins TRBV7-9 and TRBJ2-7; D gene ambiguous. V was pared by 5 bases and J by 1 base, with 9 bases between. CDR3 length: 13 amino acids. CDR1 SEHNR and CDR2 FQNEAQ come from the germline V gene (reference sequence). CDR3 region: CASSQARSYEQYF. As DNA, the CDR3 is TGTGCCAGCAGCCAGGCAAGGTCCTACGAGCAGTACTTC. The variable domain in full, with the rest retrieved from reference TRBV7-9 and TRBJ2-7, is DTGVSQNPRHKITKRGQNVTFRCDPISEHNRLYWYRQTLGQGPEFLTYFQNEAQLEKSRLLSDRFSAERPKGSFSTLEIQRTEQGDSAMYLCASSQARSYEQYFGPGTRLTVT.

This sequence joins TRBV28 and TRBJ2-5; 8 bases match TRBD1. Trimming took 1 base from V and 5 from J; bases not matched to a gene: 6. CDR3 length: 15 residues. Germline values: CDR1 MDHEN, CDR2 SYDVKM. The CDR3 is CASSLFRGRGETQYF. CDR3 DNA sequence: TGTGCCAGCAGTTTATTCAGGGGGCGTGGGGAGACCCAGTACTTC.

The rearrangement links TRBV6-5 to TRBJ2-3; 7 bases fit TRBD1. V gave up 4 bases and J gave up 2 bases; unmatched junction bases: 9. This CDR3 has 16 amino acids. The germline CDR1 and CDR2 sequences are MNHEY and SVGAGI. CDR3: CASSWGQNPNTDTQYF. The CDR3 DNA reads TGTGCCAGCAGTTGGGGACAGAACCCCAACACAGATACGCAGTATTTT.

This clone showed up just a few times. V usage is TRBV5-1 and J usage is TRBJ2-7, with D tentatively TRBD1 (5 bases). The CDR3 loop spans 15 amino acids. Per germline, CDR1 SGHRS and CDR2 YFSETQ. Trimming took off 4 bases at V and 0 bases at J, with 14 bases between the two ends. The CDR3 protein is CASSRMGPYSYEQYF. For the CDR3, the DNA is TGCGCCAGCAGCCGAATGGGGCCCTACTCCTACGAGCAGTACTTC.

The chain employs TRBV6-4 and TRBJ2-1, with 8 bases lining up with TRBD2. J was trimmed by 7 bases and V by 3 bases; bases with no gene match: 5. CDR3 length: 14 residues. CDR1 and CDR2 from the germline V gene are MRHNA and SNTAGT. In DNA, the CDR3 is TGTGCCAGCAGTGAACGGGAGGGCCGGAATGAGCAGTTCTTC. Translated: CASSEREGRNEQFF.